The 6 T cell receptor beta chains given below trace back to one sample, sequenced in a study of identifying expanded T cells in peripheral blood. Generated by immunoSEQ multiplex PCR, the TCRdb table keeps only in-frame clones and is missing some. In the table there are around 130,000 clones, approximately 86% of which are singletons. Sample: blood. The receptor set was obtained from a person aged 18-70 years in good health.

The genes are TRBV9 and TRBJ1-2; weak D call: TRBD1 (5 bases). Germline-derived CDR1 and CDR2 are SGDLS and YYNGEE. The ends were cut back, 4 bases at V and 4 bases at J, with 20 bases in the middle. This CDR3 has 16 amino acids. This CDR3 is CASSSTGTAEVYGYTF. Here the CDR3 DNA reads TGTGCCAGCAGCTCGACCGGGACCGCCGAAGTCTATGGCTACACCTTC.

The chain has TRBV7-9 and TRBJ2-1; TRBD1 matches at 7 bases. Per germline, CDR1 SEHNR and CDR2 FQNEAQ (reference sequence). This CDR3 has 14 residues. The junction had 7 bases not matched to a gene; V was cut back by 11 bases and J by 0 bases. The CDR3 DNA reads as TGTGCCCTCCTCACAGGGGCCTCCTACAATGAGCAGTTCTTC. Its protein product is CALLTGASYNEQFF.

The V and J genes are TRBV7-9 and TRBJ1-4; D not certain. The CDR3 runs 14 residues. V shed 5 bases and J shed 3 bases, with 10 bases lying between them. Germline-derived CDR1 and CDR2 are SEHNR and FQNEAQ (reference sequence). As DNA, the CDR3 is TGTGCCAGCAGCCCCGCGGAAGCTAATGAAAAACTGTTTTTT. This translates into CASSPAEANEKLFF.

The chain combines TRBV2 with TRBJ1-1; TRBD1 matches 7 bases. J gave up 2 bases and V 6 bases, and 3 bases lay outside the gene matches. Germline CDR1 and CDR2: SNHLY and FYNNEI. The CDR3 contains 13 residues. The CDR3 loop reads CASRGDRNTEAFF. DNA for the CDR3: TGTGCCAGCAGGGGGGACAGAAACACTGAAGCTTTCTTT.

This sequence joins TRBV9 and TRBJ1-1, with TRBD1 matching 8 bases. V shed 4 bases, J shed 6 bases, and the junction held 11 bases outside the gene matches. The germline CDR1 and CDR2 sequences are SGDLS and YYNGEE. The CDR3 length is 15 residues. CDR3 residues: CASSSYRGLGAEAFF. The CDR3 DNA is TGTGCCAGCAGCTCATACAGGGGGTTGGGAGCTGAAGCTTTCTTT. The variable domain in full, completed from reference TRBV9 and TRBJ1-1, reads DSGVTQTPKHLITATGQRVTLRCSPRSGDLSVYWYQQSLDQGLQFLIQYYNGEERAKGNILERFSAQQFPDLHSELNLSSLELGDSALYFCASSSYRGLGAEAFFGQGTRLTVV.

V is TRBV5-1 and J is TRBJ2-7; TRBD1 agrees at 12 bases. After removal of 4 bases from V and 6 bases from J, the junction contained 8 bases not matched to a gene. The CDR3 has 15 amino acids. The germline CDR1 and CDR2 sequences are SGHRS and YFSETQ. The DNA of the CDR3 is TGCGCCAGCAGCCCCTCCGGGACAGGGGGCACCGAGCAGTACTTC. Its translation: CASSPSGTGGTEQYF.